The text below deals with one T cell receptor beta chain. At one end the junction does not follow the germline gene, possibly because of a read error. This sample stems from a study of technical replicates of blood from four donors. Germline V gene lookup returns CDR1 SSHAT and CDR2 FNYEAQ (reference sequence). This CDR3 contains 13 residues. Clones were sequenced by immunoSEQ multiplex PCR, and TCRdb holds only the in-frame ones, with some missing. The table has around 90,000 clones, around 94% seen once. The sequenced sample consisted of T cells isolated from PBMCs. This receptor was identified in a human donor in good health. This chain connects TRBV7-7 to TRBJ1-1; maybe TRBD1 (6 bases). The CDR3 is CASRQTGNTEAFF. CDR3 coding DNA: TGTGCTAGCAGACAGACAGGGAACACTGAAGCTTTCTTT.